The 2 T cell receptor beta chains listed next were all sequenced from one sample in a study of a mutant IDH1 vaccine in newly diagnosed glioma listed by TCRdb under 2021. Library preparation used the immunoSEQ multiplex PCR assay. The immuneACCESS repertoire file appears here via TCRdb, limited to in-frame rearrangements. These files lack a portion of the clones; in checked studies, under half of the deficit traces to unresolved V genes, and the cause of the others is not known. A total of tens of thousands of clones appear in this sample, around 81% of them only once. The ten top clones hold around 5% of the sample. What the time point label conveys for this sample: week 35, safety follow-up. Each vaccine dose, consisting of 300 ug of a 20-mer mutant IDH1 peptide in Montanide, was administered subcutaneously with topical imiquimod. These receptors lack a known antigen. The sample was PBMCs, taken from a glioma patient whose treatment included an IDH1 peptide vaccine. The receptor source for this set is a woman aged 40-49 years with glioma. Some clones in this sample may be carry-over from other donors' samples.

This clone has a handful of counts. The chain combines TRBV7-2 with TRBJ1-1; D uncertain. Germline V CDR1 and CDR2: SGHTA, FQGNSA. The V end was cut by 6 bases, the J end by 2 bases, with 7 bases between. The CDR3 consists of 12 residues. CDR3 nucleotides: TGTGCCAGCAGACCCACTAACACTGAAGCTTTCTTT. This encodes CASRPTNTEAFF.

The chain has TRBV6-5 and TRBJ1-2; D gene uncertain. Germline loops: CDR1 MNHEY, CDR2 SVGAGI. V was clipped by 6 bases and J by 4 bases, with 12 bases between them. CDR3 length: 13 amino acids. The CDR3: CASSPGFSYGYTF. The CDR3 bases are TGTGCCAGCAGCCCCGGTTTCTCCTATGGCTACACCTTC.